The next 28 T cell receptor beta chains were all read from a single sample in a study of blood T cell repertoires in COVID-19. The assay was immunoSEQ multiplex PCR, and TCRdb's table has in-frame clones only and misses some. The table lists about 150,000 clones, over 80% of them singletons. The sample was peripheral blood. The receptor source for this set is a woman aged 50 to 60 with acute or convalescent COVID-19.

The chain links TRBV30 to TRBJ1-5; 10 bases are shared with TRBD1. The CDR3 is 13 residues long. Germline V gene lookup returns CDR1 GTSNPN and CDR2 SVGIG (reference sequence). After removal of 7 bases from V and 5 bases from J, the junction contained 5 bases not matched to a gene. The CDR3 bases are TGTGCCTCCTCCGGGACAGGGGATCAGCCCCAGCATTTT. Protein sequence: CASSGTGDQPQHF.

The chain recombines TRBV5-1 with TRBJ2-3, with 12 bases lining up with TRBD2. The CDR3 contains 15 residues. Germline CDR1 is SGHRS and CDR2 is YFSETQ. V was clipped by 4 bases and J by 6 bases; unmatched bases: 6. The CDR3 DNA reads as TGCGCCAGCAGCCCCGGACTAGCGGGGATGGATACGCAGTATTTT. It yields the protein CASSPGLAGMDTQYF.

This clone was detected only a few times. The V call is TRBV19, the J call TRBJ2-7; 12 bases are a match to TRBD2. The CDR3 totals 18 residues. Germline V lookup: CDR1 LNHDA, CDR2 SQIVND (reference sequence). Trimming took 0 bases from V and 2 from J; bases not matched to a gene: 8. CDR3 in amino acids: CASSIDPPGLAGPYEQYF. The CDR3 coding sequence is TGTGCCAGTAGTATAGATCCGCCCGGACTAGCGGGACCCTACGAGCAGTACTTC.

V and J are TRBV19 and TRBJ1-5; no reliable D call. Germline loops: CDR1 LNHDA, CDR2 SQIVND (reference sequence). V was cut by 3 bases and J by 0 bases, with 9 bases left in between. The CDR3 has 15 residues. The CDR3 region is CASSIGQVSNQPQHF. In DNA form, the CDR3 reads TGTGCCAGTAGTATTGGCCAGGTTAGCAATCAGCCCCAGCATTTT.

The chain recombines TRBV6-6 with TRBJ2-1, with 16 nucleotides matching TRBD2. Germline trimming cut 5 bases from V and 9 bases from J; bases unmatched to any gene: 10. The CDR3 is 17 residues long. Germline V gene data show CDR1 as MNHNY and CDR2 as SVGAGI (reference sequence). CDR3 nucleotides: TGTGCCAGCAGTCCATTGGGGACTAGCGGGGGGGCTTTTGAGCAGTTCTTC. This sequence encodes CASSPLGTSGGAFEQFF.

The rearrangement links TRBV3-1 (or the pseudogene TRBV3-2) to TRBJ1-1; D remains ambiguous. CDR1 and CDR2 (germline): LGHDT, YNNKEL (reference sequence). The CDR3 runs 14 residues. V dropped 1 base and J dropped 1 base, with 7 bases sitting between them. CDR3 sequence (DNA): TGTGCCAGCAGCCAAGTCAGGCAGAACACTGAAGCTTTCTTT. Its translation: CASSQVRQNTEAFF.

The rearrangement uses TRBV7-7 and TRBJ2-2; 8 bases agree with TRBD1. The CDR3 has 14 amino acids. Unmatched junction bases numbered 5, after V lost 5 bases and J lost 6 bases. Germline CDR1 is SSHAT and CDR2 is FNYEAQ (reference sequence). CDR3 sequence: CASSPTGVAGELFF. CDR3 DNA: TGTGCCAGCAGCCCGACAGGGGTGGCCGGGGAGCTGTTTTTT.

The CDR3 here is CASREGTGESEAFF. In DNA form, the CDR3 reads TGCGCCAGCAGGGAGGGGACAGGGGAATCTGAAGCTTTCTTT. The chain employs TRBV5-1 and TRBJ1-1, with 10 bases that match TRBD1. Germline V lookup: CDR1 SGHRS, CDR2 YFSETQ. This CDR3 is built from 14 residues. V gave up 5 bases and J gave up 6 bases; unmatched junction bases: 7.

This sequence joins TRBV21-1 and TRBJ2-5; the table assigns TRBD1, which was not confirmed against the DNA. TRBV21-1 corresponds to a pseudogene. CDR3 size: 11 residues. The CDR3 region is CASSRGTDQYF. CDR3 nucleotide sequence: TGTGCCAGCAGCAGGGGGACAGACCAGTACTTC.

This clone has a single count. The chain has TRBV6-2 or TRBV6-3 and TRBJ2-7; D gene uncertain. CDR3 length equals 11 residues. Per germline, CDR1 MNHEY and CDR2 SVGEGT. V lost 5 bases to trimming and J lost 2 bases, with 4 bases between them. CDR3 nucleotide sequence: TGTGCCAGCAGTGAGCCCTACGAGCAGTACTTC. Its translation: CASSEPYEQYF.

V is TRBV11-1 and J is TRBJ1-1; 9 nucleotides line up with TRBD1. The V and J ends lost 1 base and 4 bases, in that order; junction bases with no gene match: 7. The CDR3 has 16 residues. Germline V CDR1 and CDR2: SGHAT, FQDESV (reference sequence). The CDR3 sequence: CASSLGDGTGSTEAFF. In nucleotides, the CDR3 is TGTGCCAGCAGCTTAGGGGACGGGACAGGGAGCACTGAAGCTTTCTTT.

V gene TRBV7-3 combines with J gene TRBJ2-3; 14 positions match TRBD2. The CDR3 totals 14 residues. CDR1 and CDR2 (germline): SGHTA, FQGTGA. V shed 10 bases, J shed 5 bases, and the junction held 5 bases outside the gene matches. CDR3 in amino acids: CATGLAGAQDTQYF. The CDR3 DNA reads TGTGCCACGGGACTAGCGGGAGCCCAAGATACGCAGTATTTT.

This clone was observed a handful of times. The CDR3 loop reads CASSQDSTSGANEQFF. CDR3 DNA sequence: TGTGCCAGCAGCCAAGACAGTACTAGCGGGGCGAATGAGCAGTTCTTC. J is TRBJ2-1 and V is TRBV3-1 (or the pseudogene TRBV3-2); the match to TRBD2 covers 10 bases. The CDR3 contains 16 residues. V lost 0 bases to trimming and J lost 7 bases; unmatched junction nucleotides: 6. Germline V gene data show CDR1 as LGHDT and CDR2 as YNNKEL (reference sequence).

The chain recombines TRBV27 with TRBJ1-2, with TRBD1 matching 10 bases. This CDR3 contains 14 residues. CDR1 is MNHEY and CDR2 is SMNVEV in the germline V gene (reference sequence). V was clipped by 6 bases and J by 6 bases; unmatched bases: 7. CDR3 DNA sequence: TGTGCCAGCAGCCCTGCCGGGACAGGGGATGGCTACACCTTC. This translates into CASSPAGTGDGYTF.

This rearrangement joins TRBV12-3 or TRBV12-4 to TRBJ1-2; D uncertain. V lost 7 bases, J lost 6 bases, and 15 bases lay in between. This CDR3 is built from 13 residues. The CDR3 is CASTLAPGHGYTF. CDR3 sequence (DNA): TGTGCCAGCACCCTAGCCCCTGGCCATGGCTACACCTTC.

The chain carries TRBV19 and TRBJ2-5; 9 positions match TRBD1. Germline loops: CDR1 LNHDA, CDR2 SQIVND (reference sequence). The length of the CDR3 is 15 residues. V was pared by 3 bases and J by 0 bases, with 2 bases of the junction left unmatched. CDR3 nucleotides: TGTGCCAGTAGTATGTGGGACAGGGACCAAGAGACCCAGTACTTC. Amino acids: CASSMWDRDQETQYF.

V usage is TRBV7-2 and J usage is TRBJ2-1, with 10 bases matching TRBD2. Per the germline V gene, CDR1 is SGHTA and CDR2 is FQGNSA. The V gene end was trimmed by 5 bases and the J gene end by 7 bases; junction bases not matched to a gene: 8. The CDR3 is made up of 15 amino acids. The CDR3 sequence: CASSPSGRAANEQFF. The CDR3 nucleotides read TGTGCCAGCAGCCCCAGCGGGAGGGCCGCTAATGAGCAGTTCTTC.

The CDR3 is CAWRATGGHGYTF. Written as DNA, the CDR3 is TGTGCCTGGAGGGCTACAGGGGGACATGGCTACACCTTC. The J gene is TRBJ1-2, the V gene TRBV30; TRBD1 aligns across 8 bases. The ends lost 3 bases at V and 6 bases at J; junction bases unmatched: 6. The length of the CDR3 is 13 residues. CDR1 and CDR2 from the germline V gene are GTSNPN and SVGIG (reference sequence).

This chain links TRBV19 with TRBJ1-1; TRBD1 might be the D (6 bases). The CDR3 has 15 residues. Looked up from germline, CDR1 is LNHDA and CDR2 is SQIVND (reference sequence). The V end was cut by 7 bases, the J end by 1 base, with 16 bases between. The CDR3 DNA follows: TGTGCCAGTACGGGGGGCTGGGGCTGGAACACTGAAGCTTTCTTT. Translation: CASTGGWGWNTEAFF.

The chain recombines TRBV24-1 with TRBJ2-2; no clear D. The germline V gene has CDR1 KGHDR and CDR2 SFDVKD. The CDR3 extends over 14 amino acids. Trimming took 6 bases from V and 0 from J, leaving 7 bases between them. The CDR3 sequence: CATSFPSNTGELFF. The CDR3 DNA is TGTGCCACCAGTTTTCCGTCGAACACCGGGGAGCTGTTTTTT.

The chain carries TRBV19 and TRBJ1-1; TRBD1 is a possible D gene (6 bases). The CDR3 has 13 residues. The ends were cut back, 6 bases at V and 1 base at J, with 9 bases in the middle. In germline, CDR1 is LNHDA, CDR2 SQIVND (reference sequence). CDR3 residues: CASSSTGNTEAFF. The CDR3 bases are TGTGCCAGTAGCTCGACAGGGAACACTGAAGCTTTCTTT. The full variable domain, rest sourced from reference TRBV19 and TRBJ1-1, is DGGITQSPKYLFRKEGQNVTLSCEQNLNHDAMYWYRQDPGQGLRLIYYSQIVNDFQKGDIAEGYSVSREKKESFPLTVTSAQKNPTAFYLCASSSTGNTEAFFGQGTRLTVV.

The rearrangement links TRBV6-1 to TRBJ1-2; 11 nucleotides match TRBD1. Trimming took 4 bases from V and 8 from J; bases not matched to a gene: 12. The CDR3 has 16 amino acids. Per germline, CDR1 MNHNS and CDR2 SASEGT. As DNA, the CDR3 is TGTGCCAGCAGTGCCTTGGGGACAGGGGGTTATCAAGGCTACACCTTC. This sequence encodes CASSALGTGGYQGYTF.

This chain connects TRBV4-1 to TRBJ1-2; 8 bases match TRBD1. Germline V lookup: CDR1 MGHRA, CDR2 YSYEKL. V lost 1 base to trimming and J lost 3 bases; unmatched junction nucleotides: 7. The CDR3 contains 16 residues. In DNA form, the CDR3 reads TGCGCCAGCAGCCAAGGCGGACAGGGCCAGTACTATGGCTACACCTTC. Translated, it gives CASSQGGQGQYYGYTF.

The gene calls are TRBV11-2 and TRBJ2-3, with 10 nucleotides matching TRBD2. Trimming took 0 bases from V and 8 from J; bases not matched to a gene: 11. The CDR3 runs 17 residues. The V gene's germline CDR1 is SGHAT and CDR2 FQNNGV. The CDR3 coding sequence is TGTGCCAGCAGCTTAGATATAGCGGGGGGAACTCTTGGTACGCAGTATTTT. This encodes CASSLDIAGGTLGTQYF.

The chain joins TRBV5-1 to TRBJ2-2; 8 bases fit TRBD1. CDR1 is SGHRS, CDR2 YFSETQ, per germline. The CDR3 runs to 14 residues. The junction had 3 bases not matched to a gene; V was cut back by 4 bases and J by 4 bases. The CDR3 coding sequence is TGCGCCAGCAGCACAGGGGGTATCACCGGGGAGCTGTTTTTT. This gives the protein CASSTGGITGELFF.

The chain recombines TRBV5-1 with TRBJ2-7, with 14 bases fitting TRBD2. Germline CDR1 reads SGHRS; CDR2 reads YFSETQ. The V segment lost 4 bases and the J segment 6 bases; nucleotides outside the gene matches: 12. The CDR3 length is 17 residues. CDR3 nucleotide sequence: TGCGCCAGCAGCCTTCGAGGGACTAGCGGGAGAAGGGGCGAGCAGTACTTC. It yields the protein CASSLRGTSGRRGEQYF.

CDR3 sequence: CASSPQGGVYGYTF. The CDR3 coding sequence is TGCGCCAGCAGCCCACAGGGGGGGGTTTATGGCTACACCTTC. This chain uses TRBV5-1 with TRBJ1-2; 8 bases map to TRBD1. The CDR3 extends over 14 amino acids. V trimming: 4 bases; J trimming: 5 bases; junction bases outside the gene matches: 7. The germline CDR1 and CDR2 sequences are SGHRS and YFSETQ.

Details on this clone: At one end the junction does not follow the germline gene, possibly because of a read error. The CDR3 loop reads CASRLAIDRASNQPQHF. CDR3 coding DNA: TGTGCCAGCAGATTAGCGATAGACAGGGCTAGCAATCAGCCCCAGCATTTT. This chain connects TRBV7-9 to TRBJ1-5; 7 bases map to TRBD1. CDR1 and CDR2 from the germline V gene are SEHNR and FQNEAQ (reference sequence). The CDR3 totals 17 residues.